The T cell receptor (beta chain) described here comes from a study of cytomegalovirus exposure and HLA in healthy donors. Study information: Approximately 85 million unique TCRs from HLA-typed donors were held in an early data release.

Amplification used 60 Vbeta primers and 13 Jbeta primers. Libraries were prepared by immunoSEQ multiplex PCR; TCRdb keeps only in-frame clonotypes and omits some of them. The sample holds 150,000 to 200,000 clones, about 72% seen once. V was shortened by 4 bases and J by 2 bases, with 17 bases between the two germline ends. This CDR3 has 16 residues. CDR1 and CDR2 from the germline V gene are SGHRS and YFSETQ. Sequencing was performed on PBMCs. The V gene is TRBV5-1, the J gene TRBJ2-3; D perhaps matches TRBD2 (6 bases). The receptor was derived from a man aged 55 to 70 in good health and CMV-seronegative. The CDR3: CASSTGRDLNTDTQYF. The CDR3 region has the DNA TGCGCCAGCAGCACCGGGCGGGACCTGAACACAGATACGCAGTATTTT.